This T cell receptor (beta chain) was sequenced in a study of OX40 agonist ivuxolimab in advanced cancers. People who had autoimmune disease history or systemic immunosuppression were excluded. Germline assignment: CDR1 SGDLS and CDR2 YYNGEE. V was trimmed by 3 bases and J by 6 bases, leaving 6 bases between them. The CDR3 contains 12 residues. Sequencing used immunoSEQ multiplex PCR; TCRdb keeps in-frame clones, though not all of them. The profile shows some 67,000 clones, 70% to 90% of them singletons. This material consisted of CD4+ or CD8+ T cells sorted from blood, taken in a trial of the OX40 agonist ivuxolimab. The TCR sequence derives from an adult with an advanced solid tumor such as melanoma, head and neck, liver or kidney cancer. The gene calls are TRBV9 and TRBJ2-2; D uncertain. This CDR3 is CASSANPGELFF. The CDR3 bases are TGTGCCAGCAGCGCCAACCCCGGGGAGCTGTTTTTT.